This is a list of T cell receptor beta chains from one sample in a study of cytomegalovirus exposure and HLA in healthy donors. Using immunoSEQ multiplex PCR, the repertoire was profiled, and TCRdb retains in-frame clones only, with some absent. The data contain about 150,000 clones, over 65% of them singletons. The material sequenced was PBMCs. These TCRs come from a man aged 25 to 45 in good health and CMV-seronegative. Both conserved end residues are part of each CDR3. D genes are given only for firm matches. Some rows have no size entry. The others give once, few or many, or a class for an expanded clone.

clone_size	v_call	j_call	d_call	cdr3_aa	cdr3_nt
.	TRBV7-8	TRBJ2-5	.	CASSLATAETQYF	TGTGCCAGCAGCTTAGCCACTGCCGAGACCCAGTACTTC
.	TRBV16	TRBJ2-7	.	CASGPNQMMDSPRDEQGYEQYF	TGTGCCAGCGGACCCAACCAGATGATGGACAGTCCACGGGATGAACAAGGTTACGAGCAGTACTTC
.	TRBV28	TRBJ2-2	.	CASSSVNTGELFF	TGTGCCAGCAGTTCTGTGAACACCGGGGAGCTGTTTTTT
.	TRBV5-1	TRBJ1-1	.	CASSLDRVGAEAFF	TGCGCCAGCAGCTTGGACAGGGTAGGTGCTGAAGCTTTCTTT
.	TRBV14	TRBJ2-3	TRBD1	CASRPLRTGGTDTQYF	TGTGCCAGCAGACCTCTCCGGACAGGGGGAACAGATACGCAGTATTTT
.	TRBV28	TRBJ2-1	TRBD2	CASSTNSGGANEQFF	TGTGCCAGCAGCACCAATAGCGGGGGGGCCAATGAGCAGTTCTTC
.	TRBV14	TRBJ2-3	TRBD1	CASSQSPGQGWDTQYF	TGTGCCAGCAGCCAGTCCCCGGGACAGGGCTGGGATACGCAGTATTTT
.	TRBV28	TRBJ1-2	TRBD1	CASSLYRQGTNYGYTF	TGTGCCAGCAGTCTCTACCGACAGGGGACTAACTATGGCTACACCTTC
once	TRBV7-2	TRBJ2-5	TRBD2	CASSLGGLAGGRQETQYF	TGTGCCAGCAGCTTAGGGGGACTAGCGGGGGGGAGGCAAGAGACCCAGTACTTC
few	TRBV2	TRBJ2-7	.	CASSPGTLAAYTYEQYF	TGTGCCAGCAGCCCCGGAACCTTAGCGGCTTATACCTACGAGCAGTACTTC
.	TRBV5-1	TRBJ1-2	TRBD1	CASSSSDRATNYGYTF	TGCGCCAGCAGCTCCTCTGACAGGGCCACTAACTATGGCTACACCTTC
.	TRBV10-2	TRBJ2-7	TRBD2	CASSWTSSDEQYF	TGCGCCAGCAGTTGGACTAGTTCCGACGAGCAGTACTTC
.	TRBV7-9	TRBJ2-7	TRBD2	CASSGGLAGASYEQYF	TGTGCCAGCAGCGGAGGGCTAGCGGGGGCCTCCTACGAGCAGTACTTC
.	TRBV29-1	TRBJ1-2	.	CSVDTGLGRPRDYGYTF	TGCAGCGTTGACACCGGACTTGGACGCCCACGGGACTATGGCTACACCTTC
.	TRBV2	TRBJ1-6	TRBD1	CASTGDRDPLNF	TGTGCCAGCACCGGGGACAGGGACCCCCTCAACTTT
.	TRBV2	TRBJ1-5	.	CASSFRDIRGNQPQHF	TGTGCCAGCAGTTTCCGGGACATAAGGGGCAATCAGCCCCAGCATTTT
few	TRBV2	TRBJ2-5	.	CAIGSDSRGTQYF	TGTGCCATCGGTTCGGACTCCCGGGGGACCCAGTACTTC
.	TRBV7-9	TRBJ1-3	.	CASSADTSGNTIYF	TGTGCCAGCAGCGCGGACACTTCTGGAAACACCATATATTTT
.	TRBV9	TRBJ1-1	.	CASSVEGWGVTEAFF	TGTGCCAGCAGCGTAGAGGGGTGGGGGGTCACTGAAGCTTTCTTT
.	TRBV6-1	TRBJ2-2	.	CASSEQILLNTGELFF	TGTGCCAGCAGTGAACAGATTTTGCTGAACACCGGGGAGCTGTTTTTT
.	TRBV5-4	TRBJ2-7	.	CASSLEPRNEQYF	TGTGCCAGCAGCTTGGAGCCTCGCAACGAGCAGTACTTC
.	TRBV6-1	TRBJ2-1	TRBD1	CAGGRQGYNEQFF	TGTGCCGGGGGGAGACAGGGGTACAATGAGCAGTTCTTC
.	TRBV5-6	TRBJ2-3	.	CASSLRVGEISKVDTQYF	TGTGCCAGCAGCTTGCGGGTTGGAGAGATCTCAAAGGTCGATACGCAGTATTTT
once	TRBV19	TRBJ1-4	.	CASSAGGRDEKLFF	TGTGCCAGTAGTGCGGGGGGGCGCGACGAAAAACTGTTTTTT
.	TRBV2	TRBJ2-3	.	CASSDWALDTQYF	TGTGCCAGCAGTGACTGGGCGTTAGATACGCAGTATTTT
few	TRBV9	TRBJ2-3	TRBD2	CASSASGGRTDTQYF	TGTGCCAGCAGTGCAAGCGGGGGGCGCACAGATACGCAGTATTTT
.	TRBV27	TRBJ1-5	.	CASSFRAAQPQHF	TGTGCCAGCAGTTTCAGGGCGGCTCAGCCCCAGCATTTT
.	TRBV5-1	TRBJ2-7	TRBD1	CASSPSRQGGEQYF	TGCGCCAGCAGCCCAAGCCGACAGGGCGGCGAGCAGTACTTC
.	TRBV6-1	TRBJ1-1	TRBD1	CASSEYQGANTEAFF	TGTGCCAGCAGTGAATATCAGGGGGCGAACACTGAAGCTTTCTTT
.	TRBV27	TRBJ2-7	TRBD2	CASSPGTSGNEQYF	TGTGCCAGCAGTCCCGGGACTAGCGGGAACGAGCAGTACTTC
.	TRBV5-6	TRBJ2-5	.	CASSLISSGQETQYF	TGTGCCAGCAGCTTGATATCGAGCGGACAAGAGACCCAGTACTTC
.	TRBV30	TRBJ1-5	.	CAWSLQGRRQPQHF	TGTGCCTGGAGTTTACAGGGTCGCCGGCAGCCCCAGCATTTT
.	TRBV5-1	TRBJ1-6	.	CASSLEQVASPLHF	TGCGCCAGCAGCTTGGAACAGGTTGCTTCACCCCTCCACTTT
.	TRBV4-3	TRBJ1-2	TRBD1	CASSQDGTDYYGYTF	TGCGCCAGCAGCCAAGATGGGACAGATTACTATGGCTACACCTTC
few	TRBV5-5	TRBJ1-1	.	CASSFQGIGTEAFF	TGTGCCAGCAGCTTCCAGGGAATCGGCACTGAAGCTTTCTTT
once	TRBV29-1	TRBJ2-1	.	CSVVINEQFF	TGCAGCGTTGTTATCAATGAGCAGTTCTTC
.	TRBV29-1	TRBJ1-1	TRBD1	CSVAQRQGWAFF	TGCAGCGTTGCTCAAAGACAGGGCTGGGCTTTCTTT
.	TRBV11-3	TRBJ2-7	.	CASSPLREEYEQYF	TGTGCCAGCAGCCCGTTGCGGGAAGAATACGAGCAGTACTTC
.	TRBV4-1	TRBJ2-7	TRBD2	CASSLVGTRGGPYEQYF	TGCGCCAGCAGCCTAGTCGGAACGCGGGGGGGCCCCTACGAGCAGTACTTC
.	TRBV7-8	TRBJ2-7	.	CASSWDNSYEQYF	TGTGCCAGCAGCTGGGACAACTCCTACGAGCAGTACTTC
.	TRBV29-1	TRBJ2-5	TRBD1	CSVEDQGAGETQYF	TGCAGCGTTGAAGATCAGGGGGCCGGAGAGACCCAGTACTTC
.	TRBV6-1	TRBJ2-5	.	CASSGLSQETQYF	TGTGCCAGCAGTGGACTCAGTCAAGAGACCCAGTACTTC
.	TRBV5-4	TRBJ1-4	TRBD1	CASSPDRGATNEKLFF	TGTGCCAGCAGCCCCGACAGGGGGGCAACTAATGAAAAACTGTTTTTT
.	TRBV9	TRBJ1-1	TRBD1	CASSSGTANTEAFF	TGTGCCAGCAGCTCCGGGACAGCGAACACTGAAGCTTTCTTT
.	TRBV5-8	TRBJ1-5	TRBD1	CASSLAGQGGNQPQHF	TGTGCCAGCAGCTTGGCGGGACAGGGTGGCAATCAGCCCCAGCATTTT
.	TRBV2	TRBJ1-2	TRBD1	CASSTGTDYGYTF	TGTGCCAGCAGTACCGGGACAGACTATGGCTACACCTTC
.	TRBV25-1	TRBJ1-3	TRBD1	CASSESGGAGNTIYF	TGTGCCAGCAGTGAATCAGGGGGCGCAGGAAACACCATATATTTT
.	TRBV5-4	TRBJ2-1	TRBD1	CASSLDFGTDYNEQFF	TGTGCCAGCAGCTTGGATTTTGGGACAGACTACAATGAGCAGTTCTTC
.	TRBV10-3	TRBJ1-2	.	CAISETTGDGYTF	TGTGCCATCAGTGAGACGACAGGCGATGGCTACACCTTC
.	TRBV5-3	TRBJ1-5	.	CARSAGRGRSNQPQHF	TGTGCCAGAAGCGCCGGACGGGGTCGGAGCAATCAGCCCCAGCATTTT
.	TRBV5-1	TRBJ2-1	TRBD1	CASSLVAGQGMNEQFF	TGCGCCAGCAGCTTGGTTGCAGGACAGGGCATGAATGAGCAGTTCTTC